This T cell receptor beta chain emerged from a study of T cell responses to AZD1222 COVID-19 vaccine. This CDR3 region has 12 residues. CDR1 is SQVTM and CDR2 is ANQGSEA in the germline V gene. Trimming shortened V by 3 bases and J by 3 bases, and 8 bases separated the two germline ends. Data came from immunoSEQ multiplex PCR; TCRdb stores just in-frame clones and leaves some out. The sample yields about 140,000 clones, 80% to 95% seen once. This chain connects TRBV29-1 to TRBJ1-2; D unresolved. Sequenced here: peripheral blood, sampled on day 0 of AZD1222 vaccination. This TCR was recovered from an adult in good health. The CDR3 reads CSVEKGDYGYTF. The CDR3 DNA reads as TGCAGCGTTGAGAAGGGTGACTATGGCTACACCTTC.